A single sample is the source of the 18 T cell receptor beta chains below, sequenced in a study of T cell repertoires in ileal Crohn's disease. Time point of the sample: neoterminal ileum biopsy at postoperative endoscopy, about 6 months after surgery. TCRdb's copy holds only in-frame clones and misses some; the assay was immunoSEQ multiplex PCR. Of 10,000 to 15,000 clones in the sample, approximately 80% were seen once. The sequencing input was ileal tissue. These receptors all stem from an adult with Crohn's disease.

The chain has TRBV28 and TRBJ1-2; TRBD1 agrees at 7 bases. V trimming: 5 bases; J trimming: 7 bases; junction bases outside the gene matches: 10. The CDR3 length is 14 residues. The germline V gene has CDR1 MDHEN and CDR2 SYDVKM. DNA of the CDR3: TGTGCCAGCAGTATGACAGGGCTAAGGAGTGGCTACACCTTC. Residues: CASSMTGLRSGYTF.

This sequence joins TRBV19 and TRBJ1-2, with D perhaps matching TRBD1 (6 bases). Trimming took 3 bases from V and 7 from J, leaving 18 bases between them. Germline lookup yields CDR1 LNHDA and CDR2 SQIVND (reference sequence). This CDR3 region has 15 residues. Here the CDR3 DNA reads TGTGCCAGTAGTATCCCAGGACAGATCCTGAGTGGCTACACCTTC. This gives the protein CASSIPGQILSGYTF.

This clone came up a few times. The rearrangement joins TRBV11-3 to TRBJ1-5; D remains ambiguous. The CDR3 contains 15 residues. V was trimmed by 1 base and J by 7 bases, leaving 14 bases between them. Germline CDR1 and CDR2: SGHNT and YENEEA. CDR3 residues: CASSLAAGNPQPQHF. CDR3 coding DNA: TGTGCCAGCAGCTTAGCAGCGGGGAACCCCCAGCCCCAGCATTTT. The variable domain in full, with the rest retrieved from reference TRBV11-3 and TRBJ1-5, is EAGVVQSPRYKIIEKKQPVAFWCNPISGHNTLYWYLQNLGQGPELLIRYENEEAVDDSQLPKDRFSAERLKGVDSTLKIQPAELGDSAVYLCASSLAAGNPQPQHFGDGTRLSIL.

This clone was seen only a few times. The chain is built from TRBV5-6 and TRBJ2-1, with TRBD2 matching over 9 bases. V lost 5 bases, J lost 2 bases, and 8 bases stayed unmatched. Germline V gene lookup returns CDR1 SGHDT and CDR2 YYEEEE. The CDR3 is 16 residues long. CDR3 sequence (DNA): TGTGCCAGCAGGAGGCAGGCGGGAGGGGCCTACAATGAGCAGTTCTTC. It specifies CASRRQAGGAYNEQFF.

The CDR3 is CASSETGDKSYEQYF. The CDR3 nucleotides are TGTGCCAGTAGTGAAACAGGGGATAAATCCTACGAGCAGTACTTC. The chain is built from TRBV19 and TRBJ2-7, with 7 bases fitting TRBD1. The CDR3 is made up of 15 amino acids. J was trimmed by 1 base and V by 5 bases; bases with no gene match: 8. Germline V CDR1 and CDR2: LNHDA, SQIVND (reference sequence).

The rearrangement uses TRBV6-5 and TRBJ2-5, with D tentatively TRBD1 (7 bases). The CDR3 sequence is 15 residues long. Germline V gene data show CDR1 as MNHEY and CDR2 as SVGAGI. The ends were cut back, 6 bases at V and 4 bases at J, with 18 bases in the middle. CDR3 amino acids: CASSRSGGGLETQYF. The CDR3 nucleotides read TGTGCCAGCAGCCGCTCAGGAGGGGGCCTAGAGACCCAGTACTTC.

This chain uses TRBV2 with TRBJ1-6; 7 bases match TRBD1. The germline gives CDR1 SNHLY, CDR2 FYNNEI. The CDR3 runs to 15 residues. V shed 3 bases, J shed 7 bases, and the junction held 6 bases outside the gene matches. This chain's CDR3 is CASSDLGQRNSPLHF. CDR3 nucleotides: TGTGCCAGCAGTGATTTGGGACAGCGCAATTCACCCCTCCACTTT.

To note about this clone: A much larger clone lies one base from this, so it may be a read error. This sequence joins TRBV27 and TRBJ2-2; the D gene is possibly TRBD2 (5 bases). This CDR3 comprises 14 residues. The V gene's germline CDR1 is MNHEY and CDR2 SMNVEV (reference sequence). Written as DNA, the CDR3 is TGTGCCAGCAGCGGGTCCTCGAACACCGGGGAGCTGTTATTT. It translates to CASSGSSNTGELLF.

This chain joins TRBV5-1 and TRBJ1-6, with D maybe TRBD1 (6 bases). There are 14 residues in the CDR3. V dropped 0 bases and J dropped 7 bases, with 8 bases sitting between them. Germline V gene data show CDR1 as SGHRS and CDR2 as YFSETQ. The CDR3 spells CASSLGDTNSPLHF. CDR3 nucleotides: TGCGCCAGCAGCTTGGGGGACACAAATTCACCCCTCCACTTT.

For the CDR3, the DNA is TGTGCCAGCAGCTTAGACCAGGGAGCGGGGGTCCAAGAGACCCAGTACTTC. Translated: CASSLDQGAGVQETQYF. The V call is TRBV7-6, the J call TRBJ2-5, with 8 bases fitting TRBD2. V dropped 1 base and J dropped 1; count of bases not matched to a gene: 8. The CDR3 contains 17 residues. Germline CDR1 and CDR2: SGHVS and FNYEAQ.

This clone appeared a few times. The genes are TRBV30 and TRBJ2-7; 7 bases map to TRBD1. Germline-derived CDR1 and CDR2 are GTSNPN and SVGIG (reference sequence). The CDR3 has 13 amino acids. V was pared by 6 bases and J by 2 bases, with 7 bases of the junction left unmatched. CDR3 sequence (DNA): TGTGCCTGTACCCGGGACAGCACCTACGAGCAGTACTTC. Protein sequence: CACTRDSTYEQYF.

The CDR3 spells CASSLMGGGQPQHF. DNA of the CDR3: TGCGCCAGCAGCTTGATGGGGGGTGGACAGCCCCAGCATTTT. The chain carries TRBV5-1 and TRBJ1-5, with D tentatively TRBD1 (5 bases). The CDR3 runs 14 residues. V was shortened by 1 base and J by 7 bases, with 12 bases between the two germline ends. Germline V CDR1 and CDR2: SGHRS, YFSETQ.

The CDR3 protein is CASSLDEGYSNEQFF. CDR3 bases: TGTGCCAGCAGCTTAGATGAGGGCTATTCTAATGAGCAGTTCTTC. The rearrangement links TRBV11-2 to TRBJ2-1, with D perhaps matching TRBD2 (5 bases). Germline CDR1 reads SGHAT; CDR2 reads FQNNGV. V was shortened by 0 bases and J by 7 bases, with 13 bases between the two germline ends. The CDR3 is 15 residues long. The variable domain in full, with the rest retrieved from reference TRBV11-2 and TRBJ2-1, is EAGVAQSPRYKIIEKRQSVAFWCNPISGHATLYWYQQILGQGPKLLIQFQNNGVVDDSQLPKDRFSAERLKGVDSTLKIQPAKLEDSAVYLCASSLDEGYSNEQFFGPGTRLTVL.

V usage is TRBV7-2 and J usage is TRBJ1-1; no clear D gene. Trimming took 5 bases from V and 4 from J, leaving 17 bases between them. The CDR3 runs 15 residues. CDR1 SGHTA and CDR2 FQGNSA come from the germline V gene. For the CDR3, the DNA is TGTGCCAGCAGCCCCGAACGTACTAGTTTCACTGAAGCTTTCTTT. Translation: CASSPERTSFTEAFF.

This chain joins TRBV19 and TRBJ2-1; a possible D gene is TRBD2 (6 bases). The length of the CDR3 is 16 residues. In germline, CDR1 is LNHDA, CDR2 SQIVND (reference sequence). Trimming shortened V by 4 bases and J by 2 bases, and 15 bases separated the two germline ends. The CDR3 bases are TGTGCCAGTAGTACCGGTCGGGGGAGTACCTACAATGAGCAGTTCTTC. Protein: CASSTGRGSTYNEQFF.

The rearrangement links TRBV7-8 to TRBJ2-5, with TRBD1 identical over 10 bases. The CDR3 runs to 15 residues. The germline V gene encodes CDR1 SGHVS and CDR2 FQNEAQ. V dropped 5 bases and J dropped 0; count of bases not matched to a gene: 3. CDR3 protein: CASSPGQGDQETQYF. The CDR3 DNA reads TGTGCCAGCAGCCCTGGACAGGGGGACCAAGAGACCCAGTACTTC.

The chain joins TRBV15 to TRBJ2-5; D perhaps matches TRBD1 (6 bases). The CDR3 is made up of 14 amino acids. V lost 3 bases and J 4 bases, leaving 12 bases between the germline ends. Germline V CDR1 and CDR2: LNHNV, YYDKDF (reference sequence). CDR3: CATSRALGGETQYF. The CDR3 nucleotides are TGTGCCACCAGCAGGGCCCTAGGGGGAGAGACCCAGTACTTC.

The J gene is TRBJ1-1, the V gene TRBV18, with D hard to call. Per the germline V gene, CDR1 is KGHSH and CDR2 is LQKENI. The V gene lost 3 bases and the J gene lost 5 bases, with 16 bases spanning the gap. There are 15 residues in the CDR3. CDR3 loop: CASSPLQPGDTEAFF. In nucleotides, the CDR3 is TGTGCCAGCTCACCTCTCCAGCCGGGAGATACTGAAGCTTTCTTT.